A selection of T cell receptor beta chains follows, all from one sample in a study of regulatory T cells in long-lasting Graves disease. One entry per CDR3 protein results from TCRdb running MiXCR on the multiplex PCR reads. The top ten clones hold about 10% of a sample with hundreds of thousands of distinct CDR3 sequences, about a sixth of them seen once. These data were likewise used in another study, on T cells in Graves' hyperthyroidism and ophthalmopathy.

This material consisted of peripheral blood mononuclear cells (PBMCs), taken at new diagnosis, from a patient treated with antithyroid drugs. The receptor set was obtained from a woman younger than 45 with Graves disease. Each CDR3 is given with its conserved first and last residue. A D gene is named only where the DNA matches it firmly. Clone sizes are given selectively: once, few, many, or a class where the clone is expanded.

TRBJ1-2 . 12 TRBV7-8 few TGTGCCAGCAGCCCTCCGGGGAGCGGCTACACCTTC CASSPPGSGYTF
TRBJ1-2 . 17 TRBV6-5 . TGTGCCAGCAGTTACTCGAAAGATCGGCGGTTTCCCTATGGCTACACCTTC CASSYSKDRRFPYGYTF
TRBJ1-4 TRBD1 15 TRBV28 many TGTGCCAGCAGGATGCAACAGGGGTTTAATGAAAAACTGTTTTTT CASRMQQGFNEKLFF
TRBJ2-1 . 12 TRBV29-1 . TGCAGCGTTTCGCGACTAGAACCTGAGCAGTTCTTC CSVSRLEPEQFF
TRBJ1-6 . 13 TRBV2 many TGTGCCAGCAGGAGGAATCCGACTTCACCCCTCCACTTT CASRRNPTSPLHF
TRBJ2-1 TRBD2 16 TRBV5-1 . TGCGCCAGCAGCTCTCTAGCGGGAGCCTACGACAATGAGCAGTTCTTC CASSSLAGAYDNEQFF
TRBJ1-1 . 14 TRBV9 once TGTGCCAGCAGCGCCGGACAAACCCATGTAAGAGTTTTCTTT CASSAGQTHVRVFF
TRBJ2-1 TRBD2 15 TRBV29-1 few TGCAGCGTTGAAGGGGACGGGAGGGCCTACAATGAGCAGTTCTTC CSVEGDGRAYNEQFF
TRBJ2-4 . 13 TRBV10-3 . TGTGCCATAGCCAAAACGGGGGAAAACATTCAGTACTTC CAIAKTGENIQYF
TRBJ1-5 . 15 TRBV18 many TGTGCCAGCTCACCTCAGGGATATAGCAATCAGCCCCAGCATTTT CASSPQGYSNQPQHF
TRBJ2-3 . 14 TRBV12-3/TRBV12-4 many TGTGCCAGCAGTCCCCCCCCCAGCTCCAATACGCAGTATTTT CASSPPPSSNTQYF
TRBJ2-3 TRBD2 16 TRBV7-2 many TGTGCCAGCAGCTCAAGGACTAGCGGGAGTCGGGATACGCAGTATTTT CASSSRTSGSRDTQYF
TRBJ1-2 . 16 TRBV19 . TGTGCCAGTAGTGCTTCCCCGGGGGGTGTACGCTATGGCTACACCTTC CASSASPGGVRYGYTF
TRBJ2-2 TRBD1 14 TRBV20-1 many TGCAGTGCCTTGGACAGGGGAAACACCGGGGAGCTGTTTTTT CSALDRGNTGELFF
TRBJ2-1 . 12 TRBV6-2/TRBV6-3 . TGTGCCAGCAGAGATGGGGTGAGGGAGCAGTTCTTC CASRDGVREQFF
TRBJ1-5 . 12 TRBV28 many TGTGCCAGCAGAACAGTGAATCAGCCCCAGCATTTT CASRTVNQPQHF
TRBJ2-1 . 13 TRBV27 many TGTGCCAGCAGTTTAACTAGGCTCAATGAGCAGTTCTTC CASSLTRLNEQFF
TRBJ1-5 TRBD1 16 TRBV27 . TGTGCCAGCAGTTCACTGGACAGGAGGGGCAATCAGCCCCAGCATTTT CASSSLDRRGNQPQHF
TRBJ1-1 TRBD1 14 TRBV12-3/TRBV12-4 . TGTGCCAGCAGGCCGGGACAGGCTCACACTGAAGCTTTCTTT CASRPGQAHTEAFF
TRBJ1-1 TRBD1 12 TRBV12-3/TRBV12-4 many TGTGCCAGCAATCAGGGGGGAACTGAAGCTTTCTTT CASNQGGTEAFF
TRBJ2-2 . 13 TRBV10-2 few TGCGCCAGCAGTGAGGGCAGCACCGGGGAGCTGTTTTTT CASSEGSTGELFF
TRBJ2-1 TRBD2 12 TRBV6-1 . TGTGCCAGCAGGCGGGAGGTCGATGAGCAGTTCTTC CASRREVDEQFF
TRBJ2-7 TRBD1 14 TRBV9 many TGTGCCAGCAGCGGACAGGGGGCTTTCTACGAGCAGTACTTC CASSGQGAFYEQYF
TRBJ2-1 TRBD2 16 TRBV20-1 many TGCAGTGCTAGTGTGCCGACTAGCGGGAGGGAGAATGAGCAGTTCTTC CSASVPTSGRENEQFF
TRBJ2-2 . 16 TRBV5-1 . TGCGCCAGCAGCTTGGTTGGCGGGGACAGCACCGGGGAGCTGTTTTTT CASSLVGGDSTGELFF
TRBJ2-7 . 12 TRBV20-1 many TGCAGTGCTAGGGACGGAGGGGGCGAGCAGTACTTC CSARDGGGEQYF
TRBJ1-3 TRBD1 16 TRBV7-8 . TGTGCCAGCAGCCAGGGGGACACTTTGTTCGGAAACACCATATATTTT CASSQGDTLFGNTIYF
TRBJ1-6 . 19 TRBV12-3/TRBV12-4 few TGTGCCAGCAGTTTAGGGGGACTCATAAGGGGCTCCTATAATTCACCCCTCCACTTT CASSLGGLIRGSYNSPLHF
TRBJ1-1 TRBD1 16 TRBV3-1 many TGTGCCAGCAGCCAAGGGCAGGGGGCGATGAACACTGAAGCTTTCTTT CASSQGQGAMNTEAFF
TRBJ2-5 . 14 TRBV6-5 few TGTGCCAGCAGTTACGGGGGGACAGAGAAGACCCAGTACTTC CASSYGGTEKTQYF
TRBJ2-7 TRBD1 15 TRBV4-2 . TGTGCCAGCAGCCAAGAAGAGGGGGCTTACTACGAGCAGTACTTC CASSQEEGAYYEQYF
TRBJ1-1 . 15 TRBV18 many TGTGCCAGCTCACCCGCATTTAACAGGAACACTGAAGCTTTCTTT CASSPAFNRNTEAFF
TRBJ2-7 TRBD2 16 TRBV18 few TGTGCCAGCTCCCCGCAACTAGCGGGGGGGACCTACGAGCAGTACTTC CASSPQLAGGTYEQYF
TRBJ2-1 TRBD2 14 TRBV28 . TGTGCCAGCAGTTCGCTGACTAGCGTCGCTGAGCAGTTCTTC CASSSLTSVAEQFF
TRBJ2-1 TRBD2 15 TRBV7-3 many TGTGCCAGCAGCTTAGGGCTAGCGGGAACTAATGAGCAGTTCTTC CASSLGLAGTNEQFF
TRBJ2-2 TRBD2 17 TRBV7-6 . TGTGCCAGCAGCCCGGGACTAGCGGGAGAATTTCCCGGGGAGCTGTTTTTT CASSPGLAGEFPGELFF
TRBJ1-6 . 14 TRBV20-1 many TGCAGTGCTAGATTTGCACAACTTAATTCACCCCTCCACTTT CSARFAQLNSPLHF
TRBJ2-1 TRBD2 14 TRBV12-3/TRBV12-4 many TGTGCCAGCAGCCTAGCGGGAGGAGGATTGGAGCAGTTCTTC CASSLAGGGLEQFF
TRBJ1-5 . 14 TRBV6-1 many TGTGCCAGCAGTGAAATAAGGGATGGGCAGCCCCAGCATTTT CASSEIRDGQPQHF
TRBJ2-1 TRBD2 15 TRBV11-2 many TGTGCCAGCAGGCTAGCGGGAGTACAGACCAATGAGCAGTTCTTC CASRLAGVQTNEQFF
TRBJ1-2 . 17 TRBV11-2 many TGTGCCAGCAGCTTAGCCGTTAGCGCCCTGGGAAGCTATGGCTACACCTTC CASSLAVSALGSYGYTF
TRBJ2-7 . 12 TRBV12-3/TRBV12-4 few TGTGCCAGCACCTGGTCGGGCTACGAGCAGTACTTC CASTWSGYEQYF
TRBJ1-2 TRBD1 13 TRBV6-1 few TGTGCCAGCAGTTCGGGACAGAACTATGGCTACGCCTTC CASSSGQNYGYAF
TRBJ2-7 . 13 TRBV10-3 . TGTGCCATCAGTGAGGGATCCCCCTACGAGCAGTACTTC CAISEGSPYEQYF
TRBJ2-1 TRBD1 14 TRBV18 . TGTGCCAGCTCATTTAGAGGGACAGATAGTGAGCAGTTCTTC CASSFRGTDSEQFF
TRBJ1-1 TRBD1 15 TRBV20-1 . TGCAGTGCTAAGCTCCCACAGGGGGACAACACTGAAGCTTTCTTT CSAKLPQGDNTEAFF
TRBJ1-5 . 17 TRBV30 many TGTGCCTGGAGTGTGTCGGGGGGCGGTTTGTTCAATCAGCCCCAGCATTTT CAWSVSGGGLFNQPQHF
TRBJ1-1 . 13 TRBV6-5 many TGTGCCAGCAGTTTCGCGACGGGCACTGAAGCTTTCTTT CASSFATGTEAFF
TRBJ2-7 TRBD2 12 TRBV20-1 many TGCAGTGCCCTTACGAGCGGGGACGAGCAGTACTTC CSALTSGDEQYF
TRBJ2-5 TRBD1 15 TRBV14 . TGTGCCAGCAGCCACCCGGGACAGGGGGCCGGGACCCAGTACTTC CASSHPGQGAGTQYF
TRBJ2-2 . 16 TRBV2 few TGTGCCAGCAGTGAAGACGGGACCCTCGGAGCCGGGGAGCTGTTTTTT CASSEDGTLGAGELFF
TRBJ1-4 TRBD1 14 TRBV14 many TGTGCCAGCAGCCAAGGACAGGGAGGTGAAAAACTGTTTTTT CASSQGQGGEKLFF